This entry features one T cell receptor beta chain sequence. The antigen this receptor binds is unknown. The sample holds no much larger clone one base away, and base qualities are not on file. Another Seattle source contributed samples from volunteer blood donors who had recovered from COVID-19. Each collaborating institution followed its own protocols to collect whole blood in K2EDTA tubes. For TCRbeta analysis, collaborators shipped samples in one of three forms: frozen whole blood, isolated PBMCs, or DNA extracted from either of those sample types. From V the trimming removes 3 bases and from J it removes 6 bases, while the gene matches leave 11 bases of the junction unaccounted for. From a lookup of the germline V gene, CDR1 and CDR2 are MDHEN and SYDVKM. CDR3 length: 17 amino acids, cysteine to phenylalanine. The entry retains the CDR3 DNA only, 51 bases that are in frame from base 1. This sample was taken from a study of blood T cell repertoires in COVID-19 (dated by TCRdb to between 2020 and 2021). Regarding the complete study: Samples from collaborators originated in the United States, Italy and Spain and spanned both the acute and convalescent phases of COVID-19. Samples came from the ongoing ImmuneRACE study (first 160 participants) plus 1,254 subjects from 6 global collaborators. Where available, HLA class I and class II types were taken from metadata supplied by the sample provider and were not determined by assay-based typing. The dataset comprised deeply sampled blood TCRbeta repertoires from subjects exposed to, actively infected with, or recovered from COVID-19. The repertoires were made available in a free public database intended to serve as a resource for research on the immune response to SARS-CoV-2. The prospective study material was composed of cDNA or gDNA derived from T cells, B-cell-depleted T cells, or PBMCs. Sample metadata almost always included a de-identified subject ID, COVID-19 status, age in years and sex.

Here is what the overall study found, with its caveats: The quantity of clinical and demographic metadata differed by source and by participant and was supplied without curation.

TCRbeta CDR3 regions were amplified from genomic DNA by means of the immunoSEQ Assay, a bias-controlled multiplex PCR. Turning to the authors' computational methods: The number of nucleated cells in each sample was estimated by amplification of reference gene primers within the assay. To quantify the absolute abundance of each unique TCRbeta CDR3 rearrangement, sequence reads were collapsed and filtered. For each sample, productive Simpson clonality was calculated as the square root of Simpson's diversity index over productive rearrangements. TCRdb mirrors the immuneACCESS table, restricted to in-frame sequences. Some clones are absent from its copies; in checked studies, under half trace to an unresolved V gene, and the reason for the others is unknown. V, J and clone size were drawn from that table, and D and trimming were deduced from the DNA. In all, the sample holds about 170,000 clones, and over 70% of those were seen once. The biggest ten clones account for around 19% of the sample.

Sequencing was done on a sample of peripheral blood. The sequence derives from a woman aged 70-85 years who had recovered from COVID-19. The chain couples TRBV28 to TRBJ2-1; 10 bases in the middle match TRBD2. CDR3 protein: CASSFPSGRAGGNEQFF. In nucleotides, the sequence is TGTGCCAGCAGTTTCCCGAGCGGGAGGGCCGGGGGCAATGAGCAGTTCTTC.